Below are 29 T cell receptor beta chains sequenced from a single sample in a study of blood T cell repertoires in COVID-19. Assay used: immunoSEQ multiplex PCR; TCRdb lists only in-frame clones, some missing. The sample has tens of thousands of clones, roughly 74% seen once; the top ten hold roughly 27%. Sequenced: peripheral blood. These receptors all stem from a human donor in a cohort sampled during active COVID-19.

The chain carries TRBV4-1 and TRBJ1-4, with 8 bases identical to TRBD1. After removal of 6 bases from V and 8 bases from J, the junction contained 14 bases not matched to a gene. Germline-derived CDR1 and CDR2 are MGHRA and YSYEKL. The CDR3 length is 16 residues. The CDR3 loop reads CASSEPRGQVREKLFF. The CDR3 DNA reads as TGCGCCAGCAGTGAACCACGGGGACAGGTTCGGGAAAAACTGTTTTTT.

The J gene is TRBJ2-5, the V gene TRBV11-1; TRBD1 might be the D (6 bases). The germline V and J ends were trimmed by 2 bases and 3 bases, with 13 bases remaining between them. This CDR3 is 15 amino acids long. Germline assignment: CDR1 SGHAT and CDR2 FQDESV (reference sequence). The CDR3 protein is CASSLFSGHKETQYF. In DNA form, the CDR3 reads TGTGCCAGCAGCTTATTCTCGGGACACAAAGAGACCCAGTACTTC.

This chain joins TRBV12-3 or TRBV12-4 and TRBJ2-5; 9 bases are a match to TRBD1. The CDR3 consists of 13 residues. V was clipped by 5 bases and J by 5 bases; unmatched bases: 3. Written as DNA, the CDR3 is TGTGCCAGCAGTCCAGGACAGGGGGAGACCCAGTACTTC. As protein: CASSPGQGETQYF.

Here the CDR3 DNA reads TGCAGCGTTCCTTCGACAGGGGGCATCGCTAATGAAAAACTGTTTTTT. This gives the protein CSVPSTGGIANEKLFF. This chain links TRBV29-1 with TRBJ1-4; TRBD1 agrees at 10 bases. The CDR3 totals 16 residues. With V trimmed by 5 bases and J by 3 bases, 9 bases remained unmatched. Looked up from germline, CDR1 is SQVTM and CDR2 is ANQGSEA.

The chain is built from TRBV6-4 and TRBJ1-2; D is uncertain. This CDR3 comprises 14 residues. Per the germline V gene, CDR1 is MRHNA and CDR2 is SNTAGT. Trimming stripped 4 bases from V and 4 bases from J, with 13 bases between. CDR3 sequence reads: CASSAAGSGYGYTF. Here the CDR3 DNA reads TGTGCCAGCAGTGCGGCGGGGTCGGGCTATGGCTACACCTTC.

The rearrangement joins TRBV27 to TRBJ1-2; perhaps TRBD1 as D (6 bases). Per the germline V gene, CDR1 is MNHEY and CDR2 is SMNVEV (reference sequence). CDR3 length equals 15 residues. V was clipped by 4 bases and J by 2 bases, with 14 bases between them. CDR3 sequence (DNA): TGTGCCAGCAGTTCCGGCAGGGGACTAAACTATGGCTACACCTTC. Translating it yields CASSSGRGLNYGYTF.

The chain uses TRBV19 and TRBJ1-6; 7 bases align to TRBD1. Germline loops: CDR1 LNHDA, CDR2 SQIVND (reference sequence). Trimming at V came to 5 bases and at J to 6 bases, leaving 7 bases not matched to a gene. The CDR3 runs to 15 residues. The CDR3 loop is CASSRDRVGNSPLHF. In DNA form, the CDR3 reads TGTGCCAGTAGTCGCGACAGGGTGGGTAATTCACCCCTCCACTTT.

In its sample, this clone was seen once. The V call is TRBV3-1 (or the pseudogene TRBV3-2), the J call TRBJ1-4; possibly TRBD1 for D (5 bases). Germline CDR1 is LGHDT and CDR2 is YNNKEL (reference sequence). V lost 1 base, J lost 6 bases, and 9 bases lay in between. The CDR3 extends over 14 amino acids. CDR3 amino acids: CASSQGGIDEKLFF. The CDR3 DNA reads TGTGCCAGCAGCCAAGGGGGCATCGATGAAAAACTGTTTTTT.

The rearrangement uses TRBV2 and TRBJ2-1; 13 nucleotides align to TRBD2. J gave up 6 bases and V 4 bases, and 3 bases lay outside the gene matches. The CDR3 covers 15 residues. Germline loops: CDR1 SNHLY, CDR2 FYNNEI. As DNA, the CDR3 is TGTGCCAGCAGTGGACTAGCGGGAGGTAGCAATGAGCAGTTCTTC. Amino acids: CASSGLAGGSNEQFF.

This chain connects TRBV18 to TRBJ1-2; TRBD1 aligns across 7 bases. Germline V gene sequence: CDR1 KGHSH, CDR2 LQKENI. The CDR3 covers 15 residues. With V trimmed by 2 bases and J by 4 bases, 7 bases remained unmatched. CDR3 protein: CASSPGTGASYGYTF. Written as DNA, the CDR3 is TGTGCCAGCTCACCAGGAACAGGGGCGTCCTATGGCTACACCTTC.

CDR3 loop: CASSQTLAGGSNEQFF. In nucleotides, the CDR3 is TGTGCCAGCAGCCAAACATTAGCGGGAGGGTCCAATGAGCAGTTCTTC. The chain links TRBV5-5 to TRBJ2-1; 11 positions agree with TRBD2. V lost 4 bases and J lost 6; bases outside the gene matches: 9. Germline CDR1 reads SGHKS; CDR2 reads YYEKEE (reference sequence). This CDR3 comprises 16 residues.

This sequence joins TRBV30 and TRBJ2-2, with D perhaps matching TRBD2 (5 bases). Germline-derived CDR1 and CDR2 are GTSNPN and SVGIG (reference sequence). This CDR3 has 15 residues. Trimming took 8 bases from V and 0 from J, leaving 16 bases between them. This CDR3 reads CAGALLGANTGELFF. The CDR3 DNA reads as TGTGCCGGAGCTTTGCTGGGAGCGAACACCGGGGAGCTGTTTTTT.

The CDR3 coding sequence is TGTGCCAGCAGTTTTATAAGTGTAACAGGGTCCAATGAGCAGTTCTTC. It translates to CASSFISVTGSNEQFF. The chain recombines TRBV28 with TRBJ2-1, with D possibly TRBD1 on 6 matching bases. Germline V gene data show CDR1 as MDHEN and CDR2 as SYDVKM. This CDR3 is built from 16 residues. Trimming cost V 3 bases and J 6 bases, with 18 bases left between them.

The CDR3 loop is CAISQGGQETQYF. CDR3 nucleotide sequence: TGTGCCATCAGCCAGGGAGGACAAGAGACCCAGTACTTC. The chain uses TRBV10-3 and TRBJ2-5; a weak D match, TRBD2 (6 bases). Trimming left V 6 bases short and J 2 bases short, with 10 bases between. Germline lookup yields CDR1 ENHRY and CDR2 SYGVKD. The CDR3 runs 13 residues.

This clone was picked up one time. This chain connects TRBV2 to TRBJ1-1, with 8 nucleotides matching TRBD1. Trimming took 6 bases from V and 5 from J; bases not matched to a gene: 11. The CDR3 is made up of 15 amino acids. Germline CDR1 and CDR2: SNHLY and FYNNEI. CDR3: CASSQNTGGGTEAFF. The CDR3 DNA is TGTGCCAGCAGCCAGAACACAGGGGGTGGGACTGAAGCTTTCTTT.

The rearrangement joins TRBV4-3 to TRBJ1-1; 8 positions match TRBD1. The V gene end was trimmed by 3 bases and the J gene end by 4 bases; junction bases not matched to a gene: 4. CDR3 length: 14 residues. The germline V gene has CDR1 LGHNA and CDR2 YSLEER. The CDR3 spells CASSHRDRGTEAFF. The CDR3 nucleotides read TGCGCCAGCAGCCACAGAGACAGGGGCACTGAAGCTTTCTTT.

The gene calls are TRBV3-1 (or the pseudogene TRBV3-2) and TRBJ2-1; 12 nucleotides match TRBD2. Germline V gives CDR1 LGHDT, CDR2 YNNKEL (reference sequence). The CDR3 totals 12 residues. The ends lost 1 base at V and 16 bases at J; junction bases unmatched: 2. The CDR3 loop reads CASSQGTSGAFF. CDR3 DNA: TGTGCCAGCAGCCAAGGGACTAGCGGGGCTTTCTTC.

The chain uses TRBV5-4 and TRBJ1-6; TRBD1 is a possible D gene (5 bases). There are 16 residues in the CDR3. The ends were cut back, 4 bases at V and 3 bases at J, with 14 bases in the middle. CDR1 SGHNT and CDR2 YYREEE come from the germline V gene (reference sequence). CDR3 sequence (DNA): TGTGCCAGCAGCCCATCTCGACAGAGCTATAATTCACCCCTCCACTTT. Its translation: CASSPSRQSYNSPLHF.

The CDR3: CASSQRGQGLGEQYF. DNA for the CDR3: TGTGCCAGCAGTCAGAGAGGACAGGGGTTAGGCGAGCAGTACTTC. The chain couples TRBV28 to TRBJ2-7, with TRBD1 matching 9 bases. CDR1 and CDR2 from the germline V gene are MDHEN and SYDVKM. V shed 5 bases, J shed 6 bases, and the junction held 11 bases outside the gene matches. The CDR3 covers 15 residues.

V is TRBV19 and J is TRBJ1-3; D not resolved. This CDR3 comprises 14 residues. V was clipped by 2 bases and J by 0 bases, with 5 bases between them. From germline, CDR1 is LNHDA and CDR2 SQIVND (reference sequence). The CDR3 spells CASSIRSSGNTIYF. CDR3 bases: TGTGCCAGTAGTATACGGAGCTCTGGAAACACCATATATTTT.

The gene calls are TRBV19 and TRBJ2-7; D remains ambiguous. V lost 3 bases, J lost 5 bases, and 17 bases lay in between. The CDR3 length is 15 residues. Germline lookup yields CDR1 LNHDA and CDR2 SQIVND (reference sequence). The CDR3 loop is CASSIALGQTNEQYF. The CDR3 DNA reads TGTGCCAGTAGTATCGCCCTGGGCCAGACCAACGAGCAGTACTTC. Supplemented by reference TRBV19 and TRBJ2-7, the full variable domain reads DGGITQSPKYLFRKEGQNVTLSCEQNLNHDAMYWYRQDPGQGLRLIYYSQIVNDFQKGDIAEGYSVSREKKESFPLTVTSAQKNPTAFYLCASSIALGQTNEQYFGPGTRLTVT.

The V and J genes are TRBV7-8 and TRBJ1-5; a weak D match, TRBD1 (6 bases). The CDR3 runs 15 residues. Trimming removed 5 bases from V and 4 bases from J, with 15 bases in between. Germline V gene sequence: CDR1 SGHVS, CDR2 FQNEAQ. The CDR3 region has the DNA TGTGCCAGCAGCCGGGGGGCAGGGTGGAATCAGCCCCAGCATTTT. This encodes CASSRGAGWNQPQHF.

The rearrangement uses TRBV15 and TRBJ1-6; D not resolved. Germline V gives CDR1 LNHNV, CDR2 YYDKDF (reference sequence). V gave up 1 base and J gave up 10 bases, with 14 bases separating them. The CDR3 contains 15 residues. The CDR3 DNA reads as TGTGCCACCAGCAGAGCTCGTCTCTCGGGATCACCCCTCCACTTT. It specifies CATSRARLSGSPLHF.

This clone was found many times. The CDR3, as DNA: TGTGCCAGCAGTAGGGCAGGGACTTCCCGCACAGATACGCAGTATTTT. It specifies CASSRAGTSRTDTQYF. The V gene is TRBV28, the J gene TRBJ2-3; D perhaps matches TRBD2 (6 bases). This CDR3 has 16 residues. V lost 5 bases and J lost 1, with 16 bases in between. CDR1 and CDR2 (germline): MDHEN, SYDVKM.

The chain couples TRBV6-2 or TRBV6-3 to TRBJ1-2; a weak D match, TRBD1 (5 bases). V lost 5 bases and J 4 bases, leaving 11 bases between the germline ends. Germline V gene lookup returns CDR1 MNHEY and CDR2 SVGEGT. The CDR3 consists of 13 residues. DNA for the CDR3: TGTGCCAGCAGTCTAGACAGAAGCTATGGCTACACCTTC. This gives the protein CASSLDRSYGYTF.

The rearrangement joins TRBV6-5 to TRBJ1-5, with no clear D. CDR3 length: 14 residues. V dropped 4 bases and J dropped 6 bases, with 13 bases sitting between them. Germline V lookup: CDR1 MNHEY, CDR2 SVGAGI. The CDR3 region has the DNA TGTGCCAGCAGTTGGAGGAGGGAAGGTCAGCCCCAGCATTTT. Its translation is CASSWRREGQPQHF.

A note on this clone: The same CDR3 also results from other DNA sequences found in this sample. The rearrangement joins TRBV2 to TRBJ1-5, with a weak D call TRBD1 (6 bases). The CDR3 loop spans 13 amino acids. V lost 6 bases, J lost 4 bases, and 10 bases lay in between. CDR1 SNHLY and CDR2 FYNNEI come from the germline V gene. CDR3: CASRATGNQPQHF. The CDR3 nucleotides are TGTGCCAGCAGAGCTACAGGGAATCAGCCCCAGCATTTT.

The chain joins TRBV10-3 to TRBJ2-1; 8 bases are a match to TRBD2. CDR1 ENHRY and CDR2 SYGVKD come from the germline V gene. The CDR3 is 14 amino acids. V trimming: 3 bases; J trimming: 6 bases; junction bases outside the gene matches: 4. This CDR3 is CAISDREGGNEQFF. CDR3 nucleotide sequence: TGTGCCATCAGTGACCGGGAGGGGGGCAATGAGCAGTTCTTC.

The chain uses TRBV4-1 and TRBJ2-2; TRBD2 agrees at 8 bases. The CDR3 loop spans 17 amino acids. The V gene's germline CDR1 is MGHRA and CDR2 YSYEKL. With V trimmed by 2 bases and J by 2 bases, 7 bases remained unmatched. The CDR3, as DNA: TGCGCCAGCAGCCAAATTGCGGGAGGTTTTAACACCGGGGAGCTGTTTTTT. Protein product: CASSQIAGGFNTGELFF.